This section outlines one T cell receptor beta chain sequence together with its context. This clonotype was recorded a few times. No cognate antigen has been identified for it. No much larger clone exists at a distance of one base, and base qualities are not known. TCR beta CDR3 regions were amplified from RNA transcripts for repertoire sequencing. A first-round RT-PCR used HTBI primers with the Qiagen OneStep RT-PCR kit, followed by a second-round multiplex PCR, size selection and purification. Sequencing of the libraries was carried out on an Illumina HiSeq2000 in paired-end mode with 100 bp reads. Per the original workflow: SOAPnuke was used for read processing, and reads with adapters, uncalled bases, a mean Phred below 15, or no exact constant-primer or identifier match were discarded. COPE v1.2.5 was used to merge the high-quality paired reads. Each unique nucleotide sequence was treated as a clonotype, and MiTCR v1.1 was used to align the clonotypes to the IMGT TRB V, D and J references. The analysis was limited to V-J combinations with a frequency above 0.0001, which together covered over 98% of repertoires. A TCR clonal expansion and chaos score per V-J combination was defined as the ratio of F50 clonal expansion to chaos observed in the TCRdist matrix. Welch's t-statistics and random forest were used to narrow the features down to around twelve V-J combinations, which were then fed into a naive Bayes classifier. The similarity between thyroid and blood repertoires was quantified using the Morisita-Horn index. Starting from the raw public reads, TCRdb applied fastp trimming at Q25, assembled clones with MiXCR and retained in-frame beta chains. Each CDR3 protein appears once, grouped with its most common genes and DNA. For this entry, the V and J calls and clone size follow TCRdb and not the study's own pipeline. For this sample there are almost 750,000 distinct CDR3 sequences; 40% appear just once. 44% of the sample is held by the ten biggest clonotypes.

These data are taken from a study of Graves' ophthalmopathy and Graves' hyperthyroidism (dated by TCRdb to 2017 to 2018). For the wider study: Peripheral blood was collected at initial diagnosis, prior to any treatment. The study used signatures of the TCR beta repertoire to tell Graves' ophthalmopathy apart from Graves' hyperthyroidism and to predict which patients would progress to ophthalmopathy. In total, approximately 130 blood samples were TCR-sequenced: fewer than 50 ophthalmopathy, under 80 hyperthyroidism and about 17 hyperthyroidism-to-ophthalmopathy patients. To explore V-J signatures that separate ophthalmopathy from hyperthyroidism, a discovery set of around 97 patients was enrolled, consisting of about 45 with ophthalmopathy and roughly 57 with stable hyperthyroidism. For independent validation, a separate cohort was made up of approximately 19 hyperthyroidism patients plus 17 patients who later progressed from hyperthyroidism to ophthalmopathy. In more than five hyperthyroidism patients, T-cell repertoires of thyroid tissue and blood were compared. Following sampling, methimazole starting at 30 mg daily was administered to hyperthyroidism patients, and high-dose intravenous methylprednisolone was administered to ophthalmopathy patients.

A distance of 11 bases separates the germline ends of V and J, which lose 4 bases and 5 bases respectively. CDR1 and CDR2 (SGHTA, FQGTGA) derive from the germline V gene. From its cysteine to its phenylalanine, the CDR3 spans 13 amino acids. CDR3 DNA only is kept here, 39 bases in frame from base 1. General study outcomes and caveats: No statistical method was used to predetermine the sample size, and group allocation was not hidden from the investigators. Most expanded thyroid clonotypes with a frequency above 0.001 also appeared in blood, which suggests that blood repertoires may reflect the immune response in the thyroid. The 13-signature model separated ophthalmopathy from stable hyperthyroidism with approximately 90% sensitivity and 81% to 82% specificity in cross-validation, and 80%/75% in the test set. In validation, the model predicted ophthalmopathy progression with about 64% sensitivity and 72.22% specificity; roughly 11 predicted patients were CT-confirmed with GO in a median of approximately 6.5 months.

Ophthalmopathy patients were characterized by moderately to severely active disease, a Clinical Activity Score of at least 3, a NOSPECS grade of at least 4, and a disease duration under 3 months. Patients were excluded if they had other autoimmune diseases, uncontrolled infections, pregnancy or lactation. Diagnosis was based on clinical symptoms, serum thyroxine, TRAb, thyroid ultrasound and orbital computed tomography. Using Ficoll-Paque density gradient centrifugation, PBMCs were isolated from 8.5 to 10 ml of fresh peripheral blood. Trizol reagent was used to extract the total RNA, and its quality was then checked on an Agilent 2100 Bioanalyzer.

The specimen was peripheral blood. This TCR came from an adult man with Graves' ophthalmopathy. The chain links TRBV7-3 with TRBJ2-5; no D segment can be confidently identified. CDR3 protein: CASSYEHLETQYF. Here is the DNA: TGTGCCAGCAGCTACGAACATCTCGAGACCCAGTACTTC. With the portions outside the CDR3 filled from the reference TRBV7-3 and TRBJ2-5 genes, the complete variable region becomes GAGVSQTPSNKVTEKGKYVELRCDPISGHTALYWYRQSLGQGPEFLIYFQGTGAADDSGLPNDRFFAVRPEGSVSTLKIQRTERGDSAVYLCASSYEHLETQYFGPGTRLLVL.